The 13 T cell receptor beta chains presented below share a single source sample, sequenced in a study of cytomegalovirus exposure and HLA in healthy donors. The data were produced by immunoSEQ multiplex PCR, yet TCRdb's version contains in-frame clones alone and is incomplete. This table holds more than 55,000 clones, around 90% found once. The material sequenced was PBMCs. The receptors originated from a young man in good health and CMV-seronegative.

Details on this clone: The junction departs from the called germline gene at one end, perhaps through a read error. The V call is TRBV7-7, the J call TRBJ2-7; 8 bases agree with TRBD1. The CDR3 loop spans 15 amino acids. Germline values: CDR1 SSHAT, CDR2 FNYEAQ (reference sequence). The CDR3 spells CASSLGQGALYEQYF. The CDR3 nucleotides are TGTGCTAGCAGCTTAGGCCAGGGGGCCCTATACGAGCAGTACTTC.

The chain has TRBV5-6 and TRBJ2-5; TRBD2 agrees at 10 bases. The CDR3 is 14 residues long. CDR1 and CDR2 (germline): SGHDT, YYEEEE. V dropped 5 bases and J dropped 5; count of bases not matched to a gene: 6. CDR3 sequence reads: CASRIAGGVETQYF. The CDR3 DNA is TGTGCCAGCAGAATAGCGGGGGGTGTGGAGACCCAGTACTTC.

This chain links TRBV28 with TRBJ2-7, with 12 nucleotides matching TRBD2. CDR3 length equals 17 residues. Germline V gives CDR1 MDHEN, CDR2 SYDVKM. V gave up 3 bases and J gave up 5 bases; unmatched junction bases: 11. CDR3: CASSFTLAGGGAHEQYF. Here the CDR3 DNA reads TGTGCCAGCAGTTTTACCCTAGCGGGAGGGGGGGCCCACGAGCAGTACTTC.

The rearrangement uses TRBV2 and TRBJ2-1, with 9 bases that match TRBD2. The CDR3 spans 17 residues. The V and J ends lost 2 bases and 3 bases, in that order; junction bases with no gene match: 8. Germline V gene lookup returns CDR1 SNHLY and CDR2 FYNNEI. The CDR3: CASSEQVAGVLYNEQFF. CDR3 bases: TGTGCCAGCAGTGAACAAGTAGCGGGAGTTCTCTACAATGAGCAGTTCTTC. Complete variable domain (other parts from reference TRBV2 and TRBJ2-1): EPEVTQTPSHQVTQMGQEVILRCVPISNHLYFYWYRQILGQKVEFLVSFYNNEISEKSEIFDDQFSVERPDGSNFTLKIRSTKLEDSAMYFCASSEQVAGVLYNEQFFGPGTRLTVL.

V gene TRBV28 combines with J gene TRBJ1-1, with D maybe TRBD1 (6 bases). The V gene lost 3 bases and the J gene lost 7 bases, with 12 bases spanning the gap. The CDR3 covers 13 residues. CDR1 is MDHEN, CDR2 SYDVKM, per germline. In DNA, the CDR3 is TGTGCCAGCAGTTTGTCAGGGGCCATTGAAGCTTTCTTT. This translates into CASSLSGAIEAFF.

CDR3: CASSQGTGGDYEQYF. Written as DNA, the CDR3 is TGTGCCAGCAGCCAAGGGACAGGTGGGGACTACGAGCAGTACTTC. The chain joins TRBV7-2 to TRBJ2-7, with 8 bases identical to TRBD1. J gave up 3 bases and V 5 bases, and 9 bases lay outside the gene matches. The CDR3 sequence is 15 residues long. Germline loops: CDR1 SGHTA, CDR2 FQGNSA.

The chain combines TRBV28 with TRBJ2-2; D might be TRBD1 (5 bases). Looked up from germline, CDR1 is MDHEN and CDR2 is SYDVKM. The CDR3 runs to 13 residues. V lost 3 bases and J 5 bases, leaving 7 bases between the germline ends. Here the CDR3 reads CASSFRGTGELFF. The CDR3 bases are TGTGCCAGCAGTTTTAGGGGTACCGGGGAGCTGTTTTTT.

The chain uses TRBV6-6 and TRBJ2-2; D is perhaps TRBD1 (6 bases). The CDR3 runs to 15 residues. Germline-derived CDR1 and CDR2 are MNHNY and SVGAGI (reference sequence). The V end was cut by 7 bases, the J end by 1 base, with 13 bases between. The CDR3 is CASTPGTLNTGELFF. The CDR3 bases are TGTGCCAGCACCCCCGGGACATTGAACACCGGGGAGCTGTTTTTT.

For the CDR3, the DNA is TGTGCCAGCAGCGTCCCCGGGCTAGCGGGAGGAGGTGAGCAGTTCTTC. Its translation is CASSVPGLAGGGEQFF. The rearrangement uses TRBV9 and TRBJ2-1, with TRBD2 identical over 11 bases. From germline, CDR1 is SGDLS and CDR2 YYNGEE. The junction had 10 bases not matched to a gene; V was cut back by 2 bases and J by 9 bases. The CDR3 contains 16 residues.

This sequence joins TRBV27 and TRBJ2-1; TRBD2 aligns across 14 bases. The germline gives CDR1 MNHEY, CDR2 SMNVEV (reference sequence). This CDR3 spans 16 amino acids. V lost 5 bases to trimming and J lost 3 bases; unmatched junction nucleotides: 3. CDR3 loop: CASSQGTSGGYNEQFF. The CDR3 coding sequence is TGTGCCAGCAGTCAGGGGACTAGCGGGGGCTACAATGAGCAGTTCTTC.

The chain combines TRBV19 with TRBJ2-1, with D possibly TRBD2 on 5 matching bases. The CDR3 has 13 amino acids. Germline loops: CDR1 LNHDA, CDR2 SQIVND (reference sequence). Trimming shortened V by 7 bases and J by 9 bases, and 16 bases separated the two germline ends. CDR3 amino acids: CASKDSWRSEQFF. The DNA of the CDR3 is TGTGCCAGTAAGGACTCATGGCGCAGTGAGCAGTTCTTC.

The chain links TRBV5-1 to TRBJ2-3; D unresolved. CDR1 and CDR2 (germline): SGHRS, YFSETQ. Trimming removed 4 bases from V and 2 bases from J, with 20 bases in between. The CDR3 covers 17 residues. CDR3 sequence (DNA): TGCGCCAGCAGCCATAAGCATGACTCTTTGCTCACAGATACGCAGTATTTT. Translation: CASSHKHDSLLTDTQYF.

The chain uses TRBV7-2 and TRBJ1-1; weak D call: TRBD1 (6 bases). Germline CDR1 is SGHTA and CDR2 is FQGNSA. CDR3 length: 17 amino acids. Trimming left V 2 bases short and J 1 base short, with 17 bases between. The CDR3 DNA is TGTGCCAGCAGCTTAAGCAGGGGCAGGGAGGGGAACACTGAAGCTTTCTTT. This translates into CASSLSRGREGNTEAFF.